This TCR beta chain was sequenced in a study of cytomegalovirus exposure and HLA in healthy donors. Regarding this clone: No antigen is known for it.

PCR used 60 Vbeta primers and 13 Jbeta primers. In the study's own analysis: Roughly 80 million unique TCR beta chains, roughly 11 million of them shared, were counted by a later analysis. Sequencing used immunoSEQ multiplex PCR; TCRdb keeps in-frame clones, though not all of them. V and J calls and clone size are copied from that table; D and trimming were computed from the DNA. The data show approximately 150,000 clones, with roughly 80% seen just once and around 2.5% held by the top ten. Study-wide results and caveats: Immune exposure was documented only through CMV serostatus. A prior analysis recorded that most TCR beta V segments were productive about 90% or about 30% of the time. Presence/absence analysis assumed near-uniform sequencing depth across donors.

The CDR3 is 16 amino acids. CDR1 is LGHNA and CDR2 is YNFKEQ in the germline V gene. Trimming pared 0 bases from V and 4 bases from J, leaving 12 bases between. The sample consisted of PBMCs. This receptor was taken from a female donor in good health and CMV-seronegative. The V call is TRBV4-2, the J call TRBJ2-2; no clear D gene. The CDR3 region is CASSQDRSNPTGELFF. In DNA, the CDR3 is TGTGCCAGCAGCCAAGATCGTAGCAATCCCACCGGGGAGCTGTTTTTT.